One and the same sample provided the 16 T cell receptor beta chains below, sequenced in a study of blood T cell repertoires in COVID-19 (TCRdb year 2020). The library was prepared using the immunoSEQ multiplex PCR assay. The table comes from immuneACCESS by way of TCRdb, which keeps in-frame sequences with V and J called. Part of the clones is missing from these tables; in studies checked, under half for an unresolved V gene and the rest for unknown reasons. The sample table shows some 150,000 clones, and around 85% are seen once. Clones ranked in the top ten supply roughly 3.4% of the sample. Sequencing used peripheral blood. These receptors were collected from a man aged 65 to 85 with acute or convalescent COVID-19.

J is TRBJ2-6 and V is TRBV7-3; 8 nucleotides line up with TRBD1. J gave up 0 bases and V 0 bases, and 7 bases lay outside the gene matches. Germline CDR1 SGHTA, CDR2 FQGTGA. The CDR3 runs to 19 residues. The CDR3 sequence: CASSLTGQGLSSGANVLTF. CDR3 nucleotide sequence: TGTGCCAGCAGCTTAACCGGACAGGGCTTAAGCTCTGGGGCCAACGTCCTGACTTTC. The full variable domain, with the rest looked up from reference TRBV7-3 and TRBJ2-6, is GAGVSQTPSNKVTEKGKYVELRCDPISGHTALYWYRQSLGQGPEFLIYFQGTGAADDSGLPNDRFFAVRPEGSVSTLKIQRTERGDSAVYLCASSLTGQGLSSGANVLTFGAGSRLTVL.

This clone has only one observation. J is TRBJ2-7 and V is TRBV5-4; 7 positions match TRBD2. V lost 0 bases and J lost 1; bases outside the gene matches: 7. CDR3 length: 16 residues. Germline V CDR1 and CDR2: SGHNT, YYREEE (reference sequence). The CDR3 coding sequence is TGTGCCAGCAGCTTGGATCGGGGGGTAGAATCCTACGAGCAGTACTTC. It is translated as CASSLDRGVESYEQYF.

The chain carries TRBV29-1 and TRBJ1-4; no firm D call. The CDR3 sequence is 14 residues long. The V and J ends lost 1 base and 5 bases respectively, with 11 bases between them. Germline V gene lookup returns CDR1 SQVTM and CDR2 ANQGSEA. The CDR3 bases are TGCAGCGTTGAAGGACGGGAAGGGAATGAAAAACTGTTTTTT. Protein sequence: CSVEGREGNEKLFF.

This sequence joins TRBV27 and TRBJ2-3, with 11 bases fitting TRBD2. CDR1 and CDR2 (germline): MNHEY, SMNVEV (reference sequence). This CDR3 has 17 amino acids. After removal of 6 bases from V and 4 bases from J, the junction contained 12 bases not matched to a gene. The CDR3, as DNA: TGTGCCAGCAGCCCACCGCGACTAGCGGGATCCTCAGATACGCAGTATTTT. As protein: CASSPPRLAGSSDTQYF.

This clone was detected once. The chain employs TRBV3-1 (or the pseudogene TRBV3-2) and TRBJ1-6, with D maybe TRBD1 (6 bases). Trimming cost V 4 bases and J 8 bases, with 15 bases left between them. The CDR3 covers 15 residues. CDR1 is LGHDT and CDR2 is YNNKEL in the germline V gene (reference sequence). The CDR3 DNA reads as TGTGCCAGCAGCCGGGGTGTAGGGGGAGATTCACCCCTCCACTTT. Amino acids: CASSRGVGGDSPLHF.

The CDR3 protein is CASSFSDNQETQYF. The CDR3, as DNA: TGTGCCAGCAGCTTCTCTGACAACCAAGAGACCCAGTACTTC. The gene calls are TRBV11-2 and TRBJ2-5, with D hard to call. The germline gives CDR1 SGHAT, CDR2 FQNNGV. This CDR3 comprises 14 residues. Trimming left V 3 bases short and J 0 bases short, with 8 bases between.

V gene TRBV27 combines with J gene TRBJ2-1; the match to TRBD1 covers 9 bases. V was clipped by 2 bases and J by 9 bases; unmatched bases: 8. There are 15 residues in the CDR3. Germline CDR1 MNHEY, CDR2 SMNVEV (reference sequence). Here the CDR3 DNA reads TGTGCCAGCAGTTTAACGGACAGGGGATTGGGTGAGCAGTTCTTC. Amino acids: CASSLTDRGLGEQFF.

The chain joins TRBV29-1 to TRBJ2-1, with TRBD2 identical over 14 bases. Losses at the gene ends were 4 bases for V and 0 bases for J; bases not matched to a gene: 8. The CDR3 runs to 18 residues. Germline V gives CDR1 SQVTM, CDR2 ANQGSEA. DNA of the CDR3: TGCAGCGTTGTTGGGGCCGGGACTAGCGGGAGCTCCTACAATGAGCAGTTCTTC. Translated: CSVVGAGTSGSSYNEQFF.

The chain links TRBV9 to TRBJ1-6; 9 positions agree with TRBD1. Germline V lookup: CDR1 SGDLS, CDR2 YYNGEE. Trimming at V came to 6 bases and at J to 9 bases, leaving 10 bases not matched to a gene. The CDR3 spans 15 residues. The CDR3 reads CASTEEGQGTSPLHF. In DNA, the CDR3 is TGTGCCAGCACCGAAGAGGGACAGGGAACTTCACCCCTCCACTTT.

This chain connects TRBV27 to TRBJ2-7, with 9 nucleotides matching TRBD2. J was trimmed by 4 bases and V by 8 bases; bases with no gene match: 15. There are 16 residues in the CDR3. In germline, CDR1 is MNHEY, CDR2 SMNVEV (reference sequence). In nucleotides, the CDR3 is TGTGCCAGCCCCTTTGGCCTGGGCGGGAGGGGGTACGAGCAGTACTTC. Its translation is CASPFGLGGRGYEQYF.

The V gene is TRBV18, the J gene TRBJ2-5; possible D gene TRBD2, 6 bases. V lost 11 bases and J 5 bases, leaving 18 bases between the germline ends. The CDR3 sequence is 13 residues long. Germline CDR1 is KGHSH and CDR2 is LQKENI. The CDR3 sequence: CAGPYGGGETQYF. The CDR3 region has the DNA TGTGCCGGACCCTACGGGGGAGGCGAGACCCAGTACTTC.

The gene calls are TRBV7-8 and TRBJ1-1; D unclear. The V end was cut by 5 bases, the J end by 1 base, with 8 bases between. CDR1 is SGHVS, CDR2 FQNEAQ, per germline. This CDR3 has 13 residues. The CDR3: CASSSLRNTEAFF. The CDR3 DNA is TGTGCCAGCAGCAGCTTAAGGAACACTGAAGCTTTCTTT.

The chain has TRBV11-2 and TRBJ2-7; 7 positions match TRBD2. The CDR3 covers 12 residues. Germline loops: CDR1 SGHAT, CDR2 FQNNGV. V was clipped by 5 bases and J by 3 bases; unmatched bases: 1. CDR3: CASSGRDYEQYF. DNA of the CDR3: TGTGCCAGCAGCGGGAGGGACTACGAGCAGTACTTC.

This clone was seen only a few times. The rearrangement joins TRBV6-5 to TRBJ2-1; 10 bases are a match to TRBD1. The junction had 1 base not matched to a gene; V was cut back by 0 bases and J by 11 bases. CDR3 length equals 13 residues. Germline V gene data show CDR1 as MNHEY and CDR2 as SVGAGI. In DNA, the CDR3 is TGTGCCAGCAGTTACTCGACAGGGGGCAAGCAGTTCTTC. Its translation: CASSYSTGGKQFF.

The rearrangement uses TRBV19 and TRBJ1-5, with 9 bases aligning to TRBD1. J gave up 0 bases and V 5 bases, and 2 bases lay outside the gene matches. Germline V gives CDR1 LNHDA, CDR2 SQIVND (reference sequence). The CDR3 length is 15 residues. For the CDR3, the DNA is TGTGCCAGTAGTGGGGGACAGGGTAGCAATCAGCCCCAGCATTTT. It translates to CASSGGQGSNQPQHF.

The chain carries TRBV7-9 and TRBJ2-1, with 7 bases lining up with TRBD2. Germline-derived CDR1 and CDR2 are SEHNR and FQNEAQ (reference sequence). This CDR3 is 18 amino acids long. The J segment lost 10 bases and the V segment lost 6 bases, leaving 24 bases of the junction unmatched. CDR3 DNA sequence: TGTGCCAGCAGTTTACTTATTTTGGGGACTACCCGAGGAAGGGAGCAGTTCTTC. This translates into CASSLLILGTTRGREQFF.